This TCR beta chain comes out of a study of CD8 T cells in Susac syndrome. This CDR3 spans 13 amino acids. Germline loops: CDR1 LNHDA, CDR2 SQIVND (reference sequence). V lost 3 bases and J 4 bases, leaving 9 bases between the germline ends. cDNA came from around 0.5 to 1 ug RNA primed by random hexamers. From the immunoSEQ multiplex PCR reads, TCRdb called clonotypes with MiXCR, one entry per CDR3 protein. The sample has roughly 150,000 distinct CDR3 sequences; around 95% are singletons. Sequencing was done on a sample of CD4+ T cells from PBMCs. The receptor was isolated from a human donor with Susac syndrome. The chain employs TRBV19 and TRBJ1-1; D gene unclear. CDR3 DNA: TGTGCCAGTAGTATGGAGAGAGGCACTGAAGCTTTCTTT. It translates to CASSMERGTEAFF.